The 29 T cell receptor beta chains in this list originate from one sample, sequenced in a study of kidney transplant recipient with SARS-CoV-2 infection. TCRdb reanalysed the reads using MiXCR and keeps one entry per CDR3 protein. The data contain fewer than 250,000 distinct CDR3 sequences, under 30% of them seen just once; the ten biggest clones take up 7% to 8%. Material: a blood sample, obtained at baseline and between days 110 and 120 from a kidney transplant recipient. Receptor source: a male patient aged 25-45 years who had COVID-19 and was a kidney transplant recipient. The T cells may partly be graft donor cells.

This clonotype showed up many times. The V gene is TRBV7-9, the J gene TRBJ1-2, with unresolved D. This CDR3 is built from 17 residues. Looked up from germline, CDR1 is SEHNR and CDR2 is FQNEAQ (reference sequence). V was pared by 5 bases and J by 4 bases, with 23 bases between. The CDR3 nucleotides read TGTGCCAGCAGCGCTGGTACATACCATGGAAAGACCTATGGCTACACCTTC. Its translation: CASSAGTYHGKTYGYTF.

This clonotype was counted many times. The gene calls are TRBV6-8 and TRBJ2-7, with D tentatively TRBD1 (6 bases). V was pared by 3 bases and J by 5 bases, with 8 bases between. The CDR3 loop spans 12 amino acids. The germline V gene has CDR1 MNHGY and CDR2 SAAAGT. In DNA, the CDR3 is TGTGCCAGCAGTTATAGGGGGAACGAGCAGTACTTC. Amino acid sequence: CASSYRGNEQYF.

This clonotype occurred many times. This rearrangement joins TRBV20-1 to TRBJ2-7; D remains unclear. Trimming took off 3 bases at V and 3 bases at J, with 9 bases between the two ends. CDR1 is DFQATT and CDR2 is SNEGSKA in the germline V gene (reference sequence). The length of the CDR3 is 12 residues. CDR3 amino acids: CSARFGFYEQYF. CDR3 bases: TGCAGTGCTAGGTTCGGCTTCTACGAGCAGTACTTC.

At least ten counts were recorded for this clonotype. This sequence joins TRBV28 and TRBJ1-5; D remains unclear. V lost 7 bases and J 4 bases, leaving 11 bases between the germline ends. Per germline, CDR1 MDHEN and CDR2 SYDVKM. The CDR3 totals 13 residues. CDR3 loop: CASMNGANQPQHF. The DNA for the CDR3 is TGTGCCAGCATGAACGGCGCAAATCAGCCCCAGCATTTT.

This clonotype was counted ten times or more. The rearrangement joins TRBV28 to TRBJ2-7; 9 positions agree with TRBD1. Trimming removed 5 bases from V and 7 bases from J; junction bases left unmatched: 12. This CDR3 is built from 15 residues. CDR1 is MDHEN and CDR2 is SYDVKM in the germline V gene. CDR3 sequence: CASSGRQGVGGEQYF. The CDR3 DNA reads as TGTGCCAGCAGTGGACGACAGGGGGTTGGAGGGGAGCAGTACTTC.

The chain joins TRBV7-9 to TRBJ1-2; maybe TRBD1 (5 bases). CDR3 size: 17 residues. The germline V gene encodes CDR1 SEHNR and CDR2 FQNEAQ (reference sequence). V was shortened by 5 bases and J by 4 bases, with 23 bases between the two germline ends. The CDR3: CASSGAPYHGKTYGYTF. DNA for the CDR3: TGTGCCAGCAGCGGGGCCCCATACCATGGAAAGACCTATGGCTACACCTTC.

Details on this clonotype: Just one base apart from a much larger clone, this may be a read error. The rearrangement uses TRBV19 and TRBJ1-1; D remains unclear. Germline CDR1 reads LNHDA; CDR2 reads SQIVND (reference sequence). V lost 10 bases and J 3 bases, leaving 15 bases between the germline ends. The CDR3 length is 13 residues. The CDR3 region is CANRGQGYTEAFF. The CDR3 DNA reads TGTGCCAATAGAGGTCAAGGGTACACTGAAGCTTTCTTT. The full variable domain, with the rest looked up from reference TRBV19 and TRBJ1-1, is DGGITQSPKYLFRKEGQNVTLSCEQNLNHDAMYWYRQDPGQGLRLIYYSQIVNDFQKGDIAEGYSVSREKKESFPLTVTSAQKNPTAFYLCANRGQGYTEAFFGQGTRLTVV.

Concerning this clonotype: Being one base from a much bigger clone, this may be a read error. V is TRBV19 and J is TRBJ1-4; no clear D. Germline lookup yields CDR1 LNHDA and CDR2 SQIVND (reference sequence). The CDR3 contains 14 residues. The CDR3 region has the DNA TGTGCCAGTAGACCACCCCTCACACCTGAAAAACCGTTTTTT. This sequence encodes CASRPPLTPEKPFF.

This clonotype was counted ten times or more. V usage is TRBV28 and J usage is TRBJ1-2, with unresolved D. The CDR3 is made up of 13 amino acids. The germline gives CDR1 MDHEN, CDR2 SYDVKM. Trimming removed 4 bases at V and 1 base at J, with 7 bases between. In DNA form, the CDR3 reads TGTGCCAGCAGTTCCACAGATAACTATGGCTACACCTTC. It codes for CASSSTDNYGYTF.

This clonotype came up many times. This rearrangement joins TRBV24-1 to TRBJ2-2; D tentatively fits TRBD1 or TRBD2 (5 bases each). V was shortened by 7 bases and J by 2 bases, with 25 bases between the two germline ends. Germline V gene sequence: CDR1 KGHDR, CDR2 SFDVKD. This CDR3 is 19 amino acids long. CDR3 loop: CATSTSYPSRGDNTGELFF. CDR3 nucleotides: TGTGCCACCAGCACCTCATACCCGTCACGGGGCGATAACACCGGGGAGCTGTTTTTT.

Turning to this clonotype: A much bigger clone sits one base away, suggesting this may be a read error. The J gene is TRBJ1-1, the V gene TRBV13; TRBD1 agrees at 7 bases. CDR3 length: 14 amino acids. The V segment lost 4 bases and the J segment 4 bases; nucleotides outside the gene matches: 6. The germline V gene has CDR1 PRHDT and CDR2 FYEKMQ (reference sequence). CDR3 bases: TGTGCCAGCAGCTCGAGGGGGCCGAGCACTGAAGCTTTCTTT. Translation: CASSSRGPSTEAFF. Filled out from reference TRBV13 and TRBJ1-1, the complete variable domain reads AAGVIQSPRHLIKEKRETATLKCYPIPRHDTVYWYQQGPGQDPQFLISFYEKMQSDKGSIPDRFSAQQFSDYHSELNMSSLELGDSALYFCASSSRGPSTEAFFGQGTRLTVV.

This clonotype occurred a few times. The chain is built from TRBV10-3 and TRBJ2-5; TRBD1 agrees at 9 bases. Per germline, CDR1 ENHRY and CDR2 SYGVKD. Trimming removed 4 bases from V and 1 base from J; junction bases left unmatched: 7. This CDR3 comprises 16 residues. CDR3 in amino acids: CAISAATGQGQETQYF. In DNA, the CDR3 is TGTGCCATCAGTGCCGCTACGGGACAGGGCCAAGAGACCCAGTACTTC.

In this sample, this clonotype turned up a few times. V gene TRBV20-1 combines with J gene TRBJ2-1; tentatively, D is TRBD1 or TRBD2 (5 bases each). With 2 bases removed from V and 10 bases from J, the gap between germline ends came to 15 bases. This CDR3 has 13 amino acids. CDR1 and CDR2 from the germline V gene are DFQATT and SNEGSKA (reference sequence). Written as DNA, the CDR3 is TGCAGTGCTAGAATAAAGGGGACGGGAGAGCAGTTCTTC. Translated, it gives CSARIKGTGEQFF.

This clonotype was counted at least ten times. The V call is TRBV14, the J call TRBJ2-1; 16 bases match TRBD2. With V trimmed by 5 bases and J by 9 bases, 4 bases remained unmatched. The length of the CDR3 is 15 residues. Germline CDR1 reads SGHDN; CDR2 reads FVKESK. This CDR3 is CASSGTSGRVGEQFF. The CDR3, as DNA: TGTGCCAGCAGCGGGACTAGCGGGAGGGTTGGTGAGCAGTTCTTC.

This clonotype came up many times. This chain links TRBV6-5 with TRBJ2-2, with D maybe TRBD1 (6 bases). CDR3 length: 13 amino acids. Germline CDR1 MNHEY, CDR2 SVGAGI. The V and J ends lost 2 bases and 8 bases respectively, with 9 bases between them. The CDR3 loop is CASSYQGPGELFF. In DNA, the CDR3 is TGTGCCAGCAGTTACCAGGGGCCGGGGGAGCTGTTTTTT.

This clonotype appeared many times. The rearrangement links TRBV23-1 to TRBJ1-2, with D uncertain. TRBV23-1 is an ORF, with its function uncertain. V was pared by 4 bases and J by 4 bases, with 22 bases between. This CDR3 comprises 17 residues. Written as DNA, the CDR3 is TGCGCCAGCAGTCGAGGGTCGCTACGCAGAAAGACCTATGGCTACACCTTC. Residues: CASSRGSLRRKTYGYTF.

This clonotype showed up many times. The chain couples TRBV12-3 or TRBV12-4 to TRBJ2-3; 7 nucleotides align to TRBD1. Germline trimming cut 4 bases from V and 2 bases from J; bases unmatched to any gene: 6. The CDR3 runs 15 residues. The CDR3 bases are TGTGCCAGCAGTTACCGGGACAGAGACACAGATACGCAGTATTTT. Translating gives CASSYRDRDTDTQYF.

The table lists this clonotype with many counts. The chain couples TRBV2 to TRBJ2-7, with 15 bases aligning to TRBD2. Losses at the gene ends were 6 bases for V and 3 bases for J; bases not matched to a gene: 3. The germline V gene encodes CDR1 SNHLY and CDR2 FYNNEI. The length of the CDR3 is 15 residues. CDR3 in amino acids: CASREGLAGGYEQYF. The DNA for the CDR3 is TGTGCCAGCAGAGAGGGACTAGCGGGAGGCTACGAGCAGTACTTC.

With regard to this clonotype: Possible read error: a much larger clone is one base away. CDR3 amino acids: CASSFLWVVRKTYGHTF. The CDR3 bases are TGTGCCAGCAGCTTTTTATGGGTCGTTAGAAAGACCTATGGCCACACCTTC. The genes are TRBV16 and TRBJ1-2; no reliable D call. The CDR3 runs to 17 residues. Germline CDR1 KGHSY, CDR2 FQNENV. Combining the CDR3 with reference TRBV16 and TRBJ1-2 gives the whole variable domain GEEVAQTPKHLVRGEGQKAKLYCAPIKGHSYVFWYQQVLKNEFKFLISFQNENVFDETGMPKERFSAKCLPNSPCSLEIQATKLEDSAVYFCASSFLWVVRKTYGHTFGSGTRLTVV.

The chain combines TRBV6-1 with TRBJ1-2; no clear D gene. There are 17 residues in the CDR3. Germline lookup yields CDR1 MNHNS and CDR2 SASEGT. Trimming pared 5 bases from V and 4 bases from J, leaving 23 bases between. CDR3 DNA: TGTGCCAGCAGTCATCGTCAAGGTGGGAGAAGGACCTATGGCTACACCTTC. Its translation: CASSHRQGGRRTYGYTF.

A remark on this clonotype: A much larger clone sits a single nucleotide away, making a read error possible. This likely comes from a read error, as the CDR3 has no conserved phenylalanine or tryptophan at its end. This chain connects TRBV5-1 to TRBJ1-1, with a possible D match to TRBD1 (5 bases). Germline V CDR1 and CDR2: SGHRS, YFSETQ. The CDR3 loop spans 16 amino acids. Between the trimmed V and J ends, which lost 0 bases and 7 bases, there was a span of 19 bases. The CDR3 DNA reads TGCGCCAGCAGCTTGGGCCTCACAGGTATTCCACATGAAGCTTTCCTT. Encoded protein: CASSLGLTGIPHEAFL.

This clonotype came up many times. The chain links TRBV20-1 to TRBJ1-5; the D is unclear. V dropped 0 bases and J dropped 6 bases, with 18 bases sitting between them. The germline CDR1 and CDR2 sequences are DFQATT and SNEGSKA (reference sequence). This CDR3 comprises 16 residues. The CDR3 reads CSARDLREEIGQPQHF. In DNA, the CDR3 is TGCAGTGCTAGAGATCTTAGGGAAGAAATCGGTCAGCCCCAGCATTTT.

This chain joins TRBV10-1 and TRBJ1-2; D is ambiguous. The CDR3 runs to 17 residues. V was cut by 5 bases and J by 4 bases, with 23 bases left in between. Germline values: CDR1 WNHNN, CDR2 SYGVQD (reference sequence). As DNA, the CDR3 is TGCGCCAGCAGTCATTACCGAAGATCGCGAAAGACCTATGGCTACACCTTC. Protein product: CASSHYRRSRKTYGYTF.

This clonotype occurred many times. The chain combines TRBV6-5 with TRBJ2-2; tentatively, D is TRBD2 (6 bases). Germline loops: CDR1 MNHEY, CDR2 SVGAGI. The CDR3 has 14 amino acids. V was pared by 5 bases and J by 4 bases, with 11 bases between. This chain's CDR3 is CASSTGDATGELFF. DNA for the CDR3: TGTGCCAGCAGTACGGGAGACGCCACCGGGGAGCTGTTTTTT.

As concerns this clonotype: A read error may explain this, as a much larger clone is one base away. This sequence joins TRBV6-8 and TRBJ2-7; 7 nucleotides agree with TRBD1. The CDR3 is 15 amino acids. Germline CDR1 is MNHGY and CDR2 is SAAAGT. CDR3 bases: TGTGCCAGCAGTAACTCGATGGGACAGAGATACGAGCAGTACTTC. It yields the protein CASSNSMGQRYEQYF.

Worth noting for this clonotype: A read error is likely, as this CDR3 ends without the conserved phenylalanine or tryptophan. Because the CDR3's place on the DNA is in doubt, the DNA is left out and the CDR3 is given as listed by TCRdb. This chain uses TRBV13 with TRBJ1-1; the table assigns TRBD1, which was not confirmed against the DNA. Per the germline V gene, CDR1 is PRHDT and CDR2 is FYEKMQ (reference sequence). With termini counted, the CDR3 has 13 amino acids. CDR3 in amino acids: CASSLLRGTEAIL.

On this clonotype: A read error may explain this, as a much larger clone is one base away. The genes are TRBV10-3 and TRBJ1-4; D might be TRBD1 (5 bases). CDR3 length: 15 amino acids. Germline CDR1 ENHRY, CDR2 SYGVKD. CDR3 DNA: TGTGCCGTCAGCTCCGGGGCTCCGCGGGATGAAAAACTGTTTTTT. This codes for CAVSSGAPRDEKLFF.

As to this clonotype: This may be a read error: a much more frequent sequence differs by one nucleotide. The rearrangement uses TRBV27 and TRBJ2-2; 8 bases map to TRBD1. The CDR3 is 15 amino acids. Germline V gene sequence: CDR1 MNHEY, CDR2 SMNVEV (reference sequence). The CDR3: CANNHRGTNTGEPFF. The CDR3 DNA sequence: TGTGCCAACAACCACAGGGGGACGAACACCGGGGAGCCGTTTTTT.

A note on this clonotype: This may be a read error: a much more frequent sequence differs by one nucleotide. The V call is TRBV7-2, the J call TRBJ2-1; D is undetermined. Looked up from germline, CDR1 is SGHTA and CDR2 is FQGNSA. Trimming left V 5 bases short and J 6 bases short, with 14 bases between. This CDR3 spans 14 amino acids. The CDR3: CASSPPPVTNEQFF. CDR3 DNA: TGTGCCAGCAGCCCGCCGCCTGTTACCAATGAGCAGTTCTTC.